This T cell receptor beta chain was observed in a study of regulatory T cells in long-lasting Graves disease. The wider study: Antithyroid drug use was under 3 months in newly diagnosed Graves' patients. Study results and limitations: Less diverse TCR repertoires were seen in persistent Graves' patients than in newly diagnosed ones.

Sample time point: newly diagnosed GD, antithyroid drugs for less than 3 months. RNA extracted from PBMCs served as the sequencing template. By American Thyroid Association guidelines, Graves' disease was diagnosed in the cohort. As regards this clonotype: Its antigen is unidentified.

Building of the TCR beta libraries involved iRepertoire HTBI primers and Arm-PCR of CDR3 regions. TCRdb re-derived calls from the multiplex PCR reads in MiXCR, one entry per CDR3 protein. This sample yields approximately 480,000 distinct CDR3 sequences, of which 15% to 20% are seen a single time; roughly an eighth belongs to the top ten. This same sample was also part of a study on T cells in Graves' hyperthyroidism and ophthalmopathy. That work states: Before onset, ophthalmopathy was predicted by the model a median roughly 6.8 months earlier.

This TCR was recovered from a man aged 40-49 years with Graves disease. Source: peripheral blood mononuclear cells (PBMCs), taken at new diagnosis, from a patient treated with antithyroid drugs.

CDR3 residues: CASSSTRDILGEQFF. In DNA, the CDR3 is TGTGCCAGCAGCTCGACCCGGGACATCTTGGGTGAGCAGTTCTTC. The rearrangement uses TRBV5-6 and TRBJ2-1, with a tentative D call TRBD1 (6 bases). The CDR3 extends over 15 amino acids. Germline V gene lookup returns CDR1 SGHDT and CDR2 YYEEEE. Trimming took 3 bases from V and 9 from J, leaving 19 bases between them. Looking up the rest from reference TRBV5-6 and TRBJ2-1 gives the full variable domain: DAGVTQSPTHLIKTRGQQVTLRCSPKSGHDTVSWYQQALGQGPQFIFQYYEEEERQRGNFPDRFSGHQFPNYSSELNVNALLLGDSALYLCASSSTRDILGEQFFGPGTRLTVL.